Listed below are T cell receptor beta chains from one sample, sequenced in a study of blood T cell repertoires in COVID-19. The protocol was immunoSEQ multiplex PCR, while the TCRdb copy is restricted to in-frame clones and leaves out a portion. Altogether around 200,000 clones are present, 86% being singletons, with the ten largest covering 2.5% to 3.5%. The sample comprised PBMCs or T cells enriched from blood (not recorded which). The receptor set was obtained from a woman aged 45-65 years in a cohort exposed to, infected with or recovered from COVID-19 (not recorded which). CDR3s include the opening cysteine and the closing phenylalanine or tryptophan. The D gene is left open where the match is weak. Size values are once, few and many counts, or a class for expanded clones, and some rows have none.

TRBJ1-6,TRBD1,TRBV24-1,-,TGTGCCACCAGTGATGGGACAGGATCCTCACCCCTCCACTTT,CATSDGTGSSPLHF
TRBJ1-3,-,TRBV4-2,-,TGTGCCAGCAGCCAAGAGACGGGGGGCTCTGGAAACACCATATATTTT,CASSQETGGSGNTIYF
TRBJ2-7,-,TRBV27,once,TGTGCCAGCAGTTTGACCAGGCCTGGCCACGAGCAGTACTTC,CASSLTRPGHEQYF
TRBJ2-2,-,TRBV5-4,-,TGTGCCAGCAGCCATTACTTTGGGGAGCTGTTTTTT,CASSHYFGELFF
TRBJ2-3,TRBD2,TRBV29-1,-,TGCAGCGTTGCTAGCGGGGGGGCCGATACGCAGTATTTT,CSVASGGADTQYF
TRBJ2-2,-,TRBV11-2,-,TGTGCCAGCAGCTATATGGGCTGGGTCACCGGGGAGCTGTTTTTT,CASSYMGWVTGELFF
TRBJ2-7,-,TRBV15,-,TGTGCCACCAGGGGAGCCTACGAGCAGTACTTC,CATRGAYEQYF
TRBJ1-1,-,TRBV14,few,TGTGCCAGCAGCCGCCGTGGGGCGTTGAACACTGAAGCTTTCTTT,CASSRRGALNTEAFF
TRBJ1-5,-,TRBV5-6,-,TGTGCCAGCAGCTTGGGCGGCGGGGACCGTCAGCCCCAGCATTTT,CASSLGGGDRQPQHF
TRBJ2-3,-,TRBV7-8,once,TGTGCCAGCAGCTTATTTGTGGGGAGCTCCACAGATACGCAGTATTTT,CASSLFVGSSTDTQYF
TRBJ1-4,TRBD1,TRBV7-9,-,TGTGCCAGCAGGGAACTGGGACAGGGGCCCGCAAAACTGTTTTTT,CASRELGQGPAKLFF
TRBJ1-6,TRBD1,TRBV7-9,-,TGTGCCAGCAGCCCCACCGGGACAGGGTCCTATAATTCACCCCTCCACTTT,CASSPTGTGSYNSPLHF
TRBJ1-6,TRBD1,TRBV5-1,-,TGCGCCAGCAGCCAAACCGGGACAGGGAGTCCCCTCCACTTT,CASSQTGTGSPLHF